This T cell receptor (beta chain) was identified during a study of blood T cell repertoires in COVID-19. The germline CDR1 and CDR2 sequences are LNHDA and SQIVND (reference sequence). V shed 3 bases, J shed 3 bases, and the junction held 7 bases outside the gene matches. The CDR3 consists of 16 residues. How the authors handled the data: Reference gene primer amplification gave estimated nucleated cell counts. The data were produced by immunoSEQ multiplex PCR, yet TCRdb's version contains in-frame clones alone and is incomplete. The DNA gave D and trimming, while V, J and clone size come from that table. The sample records 150,000 to 200,000 clones, roughly 75% being singletons.

This clonotype was obtained from a man between 65 and 80 years old with active or convalescent COVID-19. The chain recombines TRBV19 with TRBJ1-5; 8 positions match TRBD1. What was sequenced was peripheral blood. The CDR3 DNA reads TGTGCCAGTAGTATTCTGGAGACAGGGGCCAATCAGCCCCAGCATTTT. This gives the protein CASSILETGANQPQHF.